These 22 T cell receptor beta chains originate from one sample sequenced in a study of cytotoxic CD8 clonotypes in ibrutinib-treated CLL. The method was immunoSEQ multiplex PCR; TCRdb's version includes in-frame clones alone and lacks a portion of them. The table includes 140,000 to 150,000 clones, roughly three quarters detected once. The sample in question was PBMCs, obtained after 24 months of ibrutinib treatment. The receptor source for this set is a human donor with chronic lymphocytic leukemia.

This chain connects TRBV28 to TRBJ2-7; 7 bases line up with TRBD1. Trimming took 2 bases from V and 6 from J; bases not matched to a gene: 7. Germline CDR1 and CDR2: MDHEN and SYDVKM. This CDR3 region has 14 residues. Here the CDR3 reads CASSLTRGWREQYF. For the CDR3, the DNA is TGTGCCAGCAGTTTAACCAGGGGGTGGCGCGAGCAGTACTTC.

V gene TRBV6-5 combines with J gene TRBJ1-3; D gene ambiguous. This CDR3 has 15 residues. Germline values: CDR1 MNHEY, CDR2 SVGAGI. Trimming removed 4 bases at V and 4 bases at J, with 14 bases between. The CDR3 DNA sequence: TGTGCCAGCAGTTCGGCGCTGGGCATGGGAAACACCATATATTTT. Translating it yields CASSSALGMGNTIYF.

This clone was observed a handful of times. The chain combines TRBV11-3 with TRBJ2-3; TRBD2 matches 15 bases. V was clipped by 4 bases and J by 3 bases; unmatched bases: 2. Germline V gives CDR1 SGHNT, CDR2 YENEEA. This CDR3 is built from 16 residues. DNA for the CDR3: TGTGCCAGCAGCTCCGGGACTAGCGGGAGGACAGATACGCAGTATTTT. This translates into CASSSGTSGRTDTQYF.

V is TRBV11-1 and J is TRBJ2-7; a possible D gene is TRBD1 (5 bases). The CDR3 has 14 amino acids. CDR1 and CDR2 from the germline V gene are SGHAT and FQDESV (reference sequence). With 4 bases removed from V and 2 bases from J, the gap between germline ends came to 12 bases. CDR3 nucleotide sequence: TGTGCCAGCAGCTACGGACATGGCCCCTACGAGCAGTACTTC. Protein sequence: CASSYGHGPYEQYF.

V usage is TRBV12-5 and J usage is TRBJ1-2; TRBD1 might be the D (5 bases). The CDR3 contains 12 residues. V was trimmed by 3 bases and J by 7 bases, leaving 9 bases between them. Germline V gene sequence: CDR1 LGHNT, CDR2 FRNRAP. CDR3 in amino acids: CASGLTQGGYTF. In DNA form, the CDR3 reads TGTGCTAGTGGTTTAACCCAGGGTGGCTACACCTTC.

This clone is a singleton in its sample. The chain uses TRBV28 and TRBJ1-1; 7 bases match TRBD1. CDR3 length: 12 amino acids. V was clipped by 6 bases and J by 9 bases; unmatched bases: 7. The V gene's germline CDR1 is MDHEN and CDR2 SYDVKM. Written as DNA, the CDR3 is TGTGCCAGCAGGGAGGACAGGAGAAAAGCTTTCTTT. Protein sequence: CASREDRRKAFF.

This chain links TRBV7-9 with TRBJ1-2, with TRBD1 matching over 8 bases. The CDR3 covers 14 residues. Germline-derived CDR1 and CDR2 are SEHNR and FQNEAQ (reference sequence). V lost 5 bases to trimming and J lost 5 bases; unmatched junction nucleotides: 7. The CDR3 DNA sequence: TGTGCCAGCAGCCACGCCGACAGGGGTTATGGCTACACCTTC. Its translation: CASSHADRGYGYTF.

The chain recombines TRBV7-3 with TRBJ1-1, with 9 bases that match TRBD1. V shed 5 bases and J 4 bases; nucleotides not matched to a gene: 5. This CDR3 region has 14 residues. The germline V gene encodes CDR1 SGHTA and CDR2 FQGTGA. The DNA of the CDR3 is TGTGCCAGCAGCACGGGACAGGGCGGCACTGAAGCTTTCTTT. The encoded protein is CASSTGQGGTEAFF.

The chain recombines TRBV4-3 with TRBJ2-5; 7 nucleotides align to TRBD1. The V gene end was trimmed by 4 bases and the J gene end by 5 bases; junction bases not matched to a gene: 10. This CDR3 comprises 15 residues. Germline-derived CDR1 and CDR2 are LGHNA and YSLEER. In DNA, the CDR3 is TGCGCCAGCAGCCCCGCCGACAGGGTGCGGGAGACCCAGTACTTC. This codes for CASSPADRVRETQYF.

The sample holds a few counts of this clone. The chain employs TRBV9 and TRBJ2-1; D gene uncertain. The CDR3 is 16 residues long. V lost 3 bases and J 5 bases, leaving 18 bases between the germline ends. The germline V gene encodes CDR1 SGDLS and CDR2 YYNGEE. CDR3 region: CASSGSRIGDHNEQFF. The DNA of the CDR3 is TGTGCCAGCAGCGGTAGTAGGATCGGCGATCACAATGAGCAGTTCTTC.

Note on this clone: This may be a read error: a much more frequent sequence differs by one nucleotide. The V gene is TRBV11-2, the J gene TRBJ2-5; D possibly corresponds to TRBD2 (5 bases). V was cut by 5 bases and J by 5 bases, with 6 bases left in between. The CDR3 extends over 11 amino acids. CDR1 and CDR2 from the germline V gene are SGHAT and FQNNGV. CDR3 sequence: CASSPGETQYF. Written as DNA, the CDR3 is TGTGCCAGCAGCCCGGGGGAGACCCAGTACTTC.

This chain links TRBV7-9 with TRBJ1-1, with D possibly matching TRBD1 (5 bases). Germline V lookup: CDR1 SEHNR, CDR2 FQNEAQ (reference sequence). Trimming took 10 bases from V and 1 from J, leaving 16 bases between them. This CDR3 has 14 residues. The CDR3: CATRRMGENTEAFF. CDR3 sequence (DNA): TGTGCCACCCGGCGGATGGGGGAGAACACTGAAGCTTTCTTT. Combining the CDR3 with reference TRBV7-9 and TRBJ1-1 gives the whole variable domain DTGVSQNPRHKITKRGQNVTFRCDPISEHNRLYWYRQTLGQGPEFLTYFQNEAQLEKSRLLSDRFSAERPKGSFSTLEIQRTEQGDSAMYLCATRRMGENTEAFFGQGTRLTVV.

The rearrangement links TRBV7-3 to TRBJ1-1; 9 nucleotides align to TRBD1. The V segment lost 2 bases and the J segment 1 base; nucleotides outside the gene matches: 2. CDR1 and CDR2 from the germline V gene are SGHTA and FQGTGA. This CDR3 comprises 15 residues. CDR3 DNA: TGTGCCAGCAGCTTATGGGGACAGGGGAACACTGAAGCTTTCTTT. Translated: CASSLWGQGNTEAFF.

This clone showed up just a few times. The rearrangement links TRBV5-4 to TRBJ1-2; D unclear. V lost 0 bases and J lost 10, with 7 bases in between. The CDR3 has 11 residues. CDR1 and CDR2 (germline): SGHNT, YYREEE (reference sequence). The CDR3 DNA reads as TGTGCCAGCAGCTTGGAGGTTGACTACACCTTC. Amino acids: CASSLEVDYTF. Full variable domain (outside the CDR3, taken from reference TRBV5-4 and TRBJ1-2): ETGVTQSPTHLIKTRGQQVTLRCSSQSGHNTVSWYQQALGQGPQFIFQYYREEENGRGNFPPRFSGLQFPNYSSELNVNALELDDSALYLCASSLEVDYTFGSGTRLTVV.

The chain links TRBV5-8 to TRBJ2-7; D tentatively fits TRBD1 or TRBD2 (7 bases each). From germline, CDR1 is SGHTS and CDR2 YDEGEE. CDR3 length: 12 residues. V lost 1 base, J lost 7 bases, and 9 bases lay in between. CDR3 protein: CASSLQGGEQYF. CDR3 DNA sequence: TGTGCCAGCAGCTTGCAGGGGGGGGAGCAGTACTTC.

This clone occurred a few times. The chain joins TRBV28 to TRBJ1-2; D possibly corresponds to TRBD1 (5 bases). The germline V gene encodes CDR1 MDHEN and CDR2 SYDVKM. V gave up 5 bases and J gave up 2 bases, with 18 bases separating them. The CDR3 spans 16 residues. The CDR3 coding sequence is TGTGCCAGCAGTACCCTCCGGGGGACCCGCAACTATGGCTACACCTTC. Amino acid sequence: CASSTLRGTRNYGYTF.

This clone has at least ten counts. CDR3 in DNA: TGCGCCAGCAGCCGGGGTAGCGGGAGGGCCGGAGGCAATGAGCAGTTCTTC. It codes for CASSRGSGRAGGNEQFF. The chain has TRBV4-3 and TRBJ2-1; 11 bases fit TRBD2. The CDR3 length is 17 residues. V shed 4 bases, J shed 6 bases, and the junction held 11 bases outside the gene matches. Germline CDR1 is LGHNA and CDR2 is YSLEER.

V is TRBV4-2 and J is TRBJ2-2, with D perhaps matching TRBD2 (8 bases). Looked up from germline, CDR1 is LGHNA and CDR2 is YNFKEQ. Trimming removed 4 bases at V and 6 bases at J, with 21 bases between. The CDR3 is made up of 17 amino acids. CDR3 loop: CASSPQGGLGPPGELFF. The DNA for the CDR3 is TGTGCCAGCAGCCCCCAGGGGGGACTAGGGCCACCCGGGGAGCTGTTTTTT.

The genes are TRBV28 and TRBJ1-2; no reliable D call. V was clipped by 3 bases and J by 5 bases, with 16 bases between them. Germline-derived CDR1 and CDR2 are MDHEN and SYDVKM. The CDR3 loop spans 15 amino acids. The CDR3 DNA reads TGTGCCAGCAGTTTTTTCCGCAGGCAAAGGTATGGCTACACCTTC. Protein: CASSFFRRQRYGYTF.

The gene calls are TRBV5-1 and TRBJ2-1; TRBD1 is a possible D gene (6 bases). Germline lookup yields CDR1 SGHRS and CDR2 YFSETQ. The CDR3 covers 15 residues. Trimming cost V 4 bases and J 9 bases, with 20 bases left between them. CDR3 bases: TGCGCCAGCAGCCACCCGCAGGGGCAACTTGGTGAGCAGTTCTTC. Translating gives CASSHPQGQLGEQFF.

This chain uses TRBV5-1 with TRBJ2-7, with D perhaps being TRBD1 or TRBD2 (7 bases each). The germline gives CDR1 SGHRS, CDR2 YFSETQ. The CDR3 loop spans 15 amino acids. The V and J ends lost 7 bases and 0 bases respectively, with 17 bases between them. CDR3 bases: TGCGCCAGCGCCCCAGGGGGAGGGGGCTCCTACGAGCAGTACTTC. Amino acids: CASAPGGGGSYEQYF.

The chain couples TRBV30 to TRBJ1-1, with 9 positions matching TRBD1. In germline, CDR1 is GTSNPN, CDR2 SVGIG (reference sequence). V trimming: 4 bases; J trimming: 1 base; junction bases outside the gene matches: 4. This CDR3 is built from 14 residues. The CDR3 here is CAWTPGQGNTEAFF. CDR3 nucleotide sequence: TGTGCCTGGACGCCGGGACAGGGGAACACTGAAGCTTTCTTT.